This record looks at one T cell receptor (beta chain) sequence and its context. As yet, its antigen is unknown. The authors reverse transcribed all of the isolated RNA, so sequencing captured expressed TCRB transcripts. Assay used: immunoSEQ multiplex PCR; TCRdb lists only in-frame clones, some missing. Among about 150,000 clones listed, 7.8% were seen once. The data are from a study of beta chain features in type 1 diabetes. Study-wide findings and caveats: Small HLA sub-analyses could not settle whether HLA shapes TCRB rearrangement. Moderate but significant shortening of TCRB CDR3s was recorded in all four CD4+ subsets from Type 1 diabetes patients.

Each of the CD4+ naive, central memory, regulatory and stem cell-like memory populations was sorted via CD45RO/CCR7/CD25/CD127/CD95/CD27. The TCR was taken from a woman aged 40-49 years with type 1 diabetes. The sequencing sample was made of central memory CD4+ T cells from blood.

The CDR3 DNA is TGTGCCAGCAGTTTAAGGACAGGAAAGACCCAGTACTTC. It encodes CASSLRTGKTQYF. This chain links TRBV27 with TRBJ2-5; 7 bases align to TRBD1. CDR3 length: 13 amino acids. The V gene's germline CDR1 is MNHEY and CDR2 SMNVEV (reference sequence). Losses at the gene ends were 2 bases for V and 6 bases for J; bases not matched to a gene: 3.